A single sample gave rise to the 21 T cell receptor beta chains below, sequenced in a study of blood T cell repertoires in COVID-19. Assay used: immunoSEQ multiplex PCR; TCRdb lists only in-frame clones, some missing. The sample consists of roughly 140,000 clones, approximately 81% of them appearing once. Sequenced material: peripheral blood. These receptors all come from a human donor in a cohort sampled during active COVID-19.

The chain joins TRBV11-2 to TRBJ2-5, with 8 bases fitting TRBD2. The CDR3 runs to 14 residues. The trim removed 1 base at V and 5 bases at J, leaving 3 bases unmatched. Looked up from germline, CDR1 is SGHAT and CDR2 is FQNNGV. The CDR3 coding sequence is TGTGCCAGCAGCTTAGCGGGGGGGGAGGAGACCCAGTACTTC. It specifies CASSLAGGEETQYF.

The CDR3 reads CASSLDLQAQETQYF. The DNA for the CDR3 is TGTGCCAGCAGCCTCGATTTACAGGCCCAAGAGACCCAGTACTTC. The chain combines TRBV7-2 with TRBJ2-5; TRBD1 is a possible D gene (5 bases). This CDR3 region has 15 residues. V lost 5 bases and J 1 base, leaving 14 bases between the germline ends. CDR1 is SGHTA and CDR2 is FQGNSA in the germline V gene.

This clone has a single count. The chain links TRBV6-6 to TRBJ1-3, with D possibly TRBD1 on 5 matching bases. The V end was cut by 4 bases, the J end by 0 bases, with 10 bases between. Germline-derived CDR1 and CDR2 are MNHNY and SVGAGI (reference sequence). This CDR3 is built from 15 residues. The CDR3 protein is CASSSPDSSGNTIYF. CDR3 coding DNA: TGTGCCAGCAGTTCCCCCGACAGCTCTGGAAACACCATATATTTT.

The chain uses TRBV3-1 (or the pseudogene TRBV3-2) and TRBJ1-1; a possible D gene is TRBD1 (5 bases). This CDR3 contains 16 residues. Per germline, CDR1 LGHDT and CDR2 YNNKEL (reference sequence). The V and J ends lost 0 bases and 6 bases respectively, with 17 bases between them. CDR3: CASSQDRVLRGAEAFF. As DNA, the CDR3 is TGTGCCAGCAGCCAAGATCGGGTCCTAAGGGGCGCTGAAGCTTTCTTT.

The rearrangement links TRBV3-1 (or the pseudogene TRBV3-2) to TRBJ1-6; the D is unclear. Trimming removed 5 bases from V and 7 bases from J, with 6 bases in between. The length of the CDR3 is 12 residues. From germline, CDR1 is LGHDT and CDR2 YNNKEL (reference sequence). This CDR3 is CASSGGNSPLHF. The CDR3 coding sequence is TGTGCCAGCAGCGGAGGAAATTCACCCCTCCACTTT.

The chain couples TRBV29-1 to TRBJ1-3; D gene ambiguous. The CDR3 spans 11 residues. V lost 6 bases, J lost 0 bases, and 3 bases lay in between. Germline V lookup: CDR1 SQVTM, CDR2 ANQGSEA. The CDR3 reads CSVVSGNTIYF. CDR3 in DNA: TGCAGCGTCGTCTCTGGAAACACCATATATTTT.

This chain links TRBV3-1 (or the pseudogene TRBV3-2) with TRBJ1-2; 12 nucleotides align to TRBD1. The CDR3 covers 16 residues. CDR1 and CDR2 (germline): LGHDT, YNNKEL (reference sequence). V lost 2 bases and J lost 3; bases outside the gene matches: 4. The CDR3 DNA reads TGTGCCAGCAGCCAACCGGGACAGGGGGCTGACTATGGCTACACCTTC. This gives the protein CASSQPGQGADYGYTF.

CDR3 in amino acids: CASTPGTGEYEQYF. CDR3 DNA sequence: TGTGCCAGCACCCCCGGGACAGGGGAATACGAGCAGTACTTC. The chain couples TRBV6-5 to TRBJ2-7; 10 bases align to TRBD1. The CDR3 has 14 residues. V was clipped by 7 bases and J by 4 bases; unmatched bases: 7. The germline V gene has CDR1 MNHEY and CDR2 SVGAGI.

The chain combines TRBV7-2 with TRBJ1-2, with TRBD1 as a possible D gene (5 bases). CDR1 SGHTA and CDR2 FQGNSA come from the germline V gene. The CDR3 sequence is 13 residues long. The germline V and J ends were trimmed by 6 bases and 8 bases, with 16 bases remaining between them. The CDR3: CASSQGAAGGYTF. CDR3 in DNA: TGTGCCAGCAGTCAAGGGGCAGCAGGAGGCTACACCTTC.

This chain joins TRBV5-4 and TRBJ1-5, with D possibly matching TRBD1 (6 bases). The CDR3 length is 15 residues. Deletions cut 4 bases from V and 0 bases from J, with 11 bases between. Germline CDR1 reads SGHNT; CDR2 reads YYREEE (reference sequence). The CDR3 protein is CASSLDSDSNQPQHF. CDR3 nucleotide sequence: TGTGCCAGCAGCCTGGACAGTGATAGCAATCAGCCCCAGCATTTT.

This clone was recorded once. The chain has TRBV4-3 and TRBJ2-7, with D tentatively TRBD1 (5 bases). Trimming removed 1 base at V and 3 bases at J, with 13 bases between. The CDR3 length is 15 residues. Germline values: CDR1 LGHNA, CDR2 YSLEER. The CDR3 loop reads CASSQGQIGDYEQYF. The CDR3 DNA sequence: TGCGCCAGCAGCCAAGGACAGATTGGGGACTACGAGCAGTACTTC.

Only one count was recorded for this clone. The genes are TRBV5-6 and TRBJ1-1; TRBD1 might be the D (6 bases). The CDR3 length is 14 residues. Germline loops: CDR1 SGHDT, CDR2 YYEEEE. V shed 4 bases and J shed 4 bases, with 14 bases lying between them. The DNA for the CDR3 is TGTGCCAGCAGCCCACAGGGTTTGGGCACTGAAGCTTTCTTT. As protein: CASSPQGLGTEAFF.

This clone has just one count. The genes are TRBV28 and TRBJ1-1; the D gene is possibly TRBD1 (5 bases). In germline, CDR1 is MDHEN, CDR2 SYDVKM. This CDR3 spans 13 amino acids. The V and J ends lost 6 bases and 1 base respectively, with 9 bases between them. The CDR3 spells CASRYDRNTEAFF. As DNA, the CDR3 is TGTGCCAGCAGATATGACAGGAACACTGAAGCTTTCTTT.

The chain joins TRBV4-2 to TRBJ2-4; 7 bases agree with TRBD2. This CDR3 contains 15 residues. Germline-derived CDR1 and CDR2 are LGHNA and YNFKEQ. The trim removed 1 base at V and 8 bases at J, leaving 8 bases unmatched. DNA of the CDR3: TGTGCCAGCAGCCAAGGCTTAGCGGCGGGGGACATTCAGTACTTC. This encodes CASSQGLAAGDIQYF.

The genes are TRBV10-3 and TRBJ2-5, with D tentatively TRBD1 (5 bases). This CDR3 comprises 13 residues. The germline gives CDR1 ENHRY, CDR2 SYGVKD. Trimming removed 2 bases from V and 5 bases from J, with 9 bases in between. Here the CDR3 reads CAISEGQGETQYF. The DNA for the CDR3 is TGTGCCATCAGTGAGGGGCAGGGCGAGACCCAGTACTTC.

The chain uses TRBV7-8 and TRBJ1-4; D is unresolved. V was cut by 5 bases and J by 12 bases, with 16 bases left in between. In germline, CDR1 is SGHVS, CDR2 FQNEAQ. The CDR3 is 13 residues long. Written as DNA, the CDR3 is TGTGCCAGCAGCGTTAGGGATGGGAGAGAACTGTTTTTT. It codes for CASSVRDGRELFF.

The table lists this clone with a few counts. V gene TRBV27 combines with J gene TRBJ1-2, with D unclear. V lost 0 bases and J 0 bases, leaving 5 bases between the germline ends. Germline CDR1 is MNHEY and CDR2 is SMNVEV (reference sequence). This CDR3 spans 14 amino acids. The CDR3 loop is CASSLSRANYGYTF. The DNA for the CDR3 is TGTGCCAGCAGTTTATCGAGAGCTAACTATGGCTACACCTTC.

J is TRBJ2-3 and V is TRBV7-6, with 14 bases identical to TRBD2. Germline lookup yields CDR1 SGHVS and CDR2 FNYEAQ. The CDR3 consists of 17 residues. V lost 5 bases to trimming and J lost 4 bases; unmatched junction nucleotides: 8. For the CDR3, the DNA is TGTGCCAGCAGCCCCGGGACTAGCGGGGGCGGGGCAGATACGCAGTATTTT. It yields the protein CASSPGTSGGGADTQYF.

A few counts support this clone. The chain has TRBV6-2 or TRBV6-3 and TRBJ2-7; no definite D call. The germline V gene encodes CDR1 MNHEY and CDR2 SVGEGT. V lost 0 bases, J lost 2 bases, and 5 bases lay in between. CDR3 length equals 13 residues. In nucleotides, the CDR3 is TGTGCCAGCAGTTACTCGCGCCCCTACGAGCAGTACTTC. Residues: CASSYSRPYEQYF.

V gene TRBV7-2 combines with J gene TRBJ2-5; the match to TRBD2 covers 9 bases. CDR3 length equals 14 residues. V was clipped by 6 bases and J by 5 bases; unmatched bases: 7. Germline CDR1 SGHTA, CDR2 FQGNSA. CDR3 DNA sequence: TGTGCCAGCAGAATCGCGGGGGGGAAGGAGACCCAGTACTTC. The encoded protein is CASRIAGGKETQYF.

CDR3 loop: CASSRGGSPTEAFF. CDR3 DNA sequence: TGTGCCAGCTCTCGGGGAGGGTCCCCCACTGAAGCTTTCTTT. This rearrangement joins TRBV18 to TRBJ1-1; D is undetermined. Trimming shortened V by 6 bases and J by 4 bases, and 15 bases separated the two germline ends. This CDR3 region has 14 residues. CDR1 is KGHSH and CDR2 is LQKENI in the germline V gene.